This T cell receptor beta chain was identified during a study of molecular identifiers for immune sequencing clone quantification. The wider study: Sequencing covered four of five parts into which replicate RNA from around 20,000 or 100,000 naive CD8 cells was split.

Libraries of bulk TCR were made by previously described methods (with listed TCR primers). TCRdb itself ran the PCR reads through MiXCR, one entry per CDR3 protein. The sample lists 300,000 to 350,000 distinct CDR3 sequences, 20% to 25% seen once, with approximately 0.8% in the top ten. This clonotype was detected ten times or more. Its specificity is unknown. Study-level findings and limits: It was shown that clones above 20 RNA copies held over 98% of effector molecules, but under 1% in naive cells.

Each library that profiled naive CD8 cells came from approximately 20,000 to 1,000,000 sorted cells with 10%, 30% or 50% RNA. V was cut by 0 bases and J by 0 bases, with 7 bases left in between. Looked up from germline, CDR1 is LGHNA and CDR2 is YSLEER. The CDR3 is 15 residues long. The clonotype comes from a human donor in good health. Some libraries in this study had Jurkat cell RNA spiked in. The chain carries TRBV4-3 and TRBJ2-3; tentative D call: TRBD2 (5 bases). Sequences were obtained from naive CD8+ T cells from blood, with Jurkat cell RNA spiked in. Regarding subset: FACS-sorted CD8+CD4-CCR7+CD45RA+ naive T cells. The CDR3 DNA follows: TGCGCCAGCAGCCAAGAGAGGGCAAGCACAGATACGCAGTATTTT. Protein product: CASSQERASTDTQYF.